The clone carrying this T cell receptor (beta chain) was observed at least ten times. Its specificity is not known. The ends were cut back, 3 bases at V and 0 bases at J, with 6 bases in the middle. The germline V gene encodes CDR1 MNHEY and CDR2 SMNVEV (reference sequence). The CDR3 loop spans 14 amino acids. The sample is drawn from a study of human T cells and chemical hapten exposure. Study observations and caveats: As patch test score rose, PT1 expanded TCR counts tended to rise as well.

Each CDR3 protein gets one entry after TCRdb re-called the RACE reads with MiXCR. The data hold fewer than 45,000 distinct CDR3 sequences, with 3% to 4% observed a single time. Documented time point: patch test 1, 2 weeks after DPC sensitization. Documented treatment: therapeutic diphenylcyclopropenone sensitization with weekly scalp DPC. It was from unfractionated whole blood that total RNA was extracted. The TCR comes from a man between 45 and 60 years old with alopecia areata. Some clones in this sample may be carry-over from other donors' samples. This chain uses TRBV27 with TRBJ1-5; D perhaps matches TRBD1 (6 bases). Here the sequenced sample was whole blood, taken in connection with sensitization to the hapten diphenylcyclopropenone (DPC). The chain's CDR3 is CASSFRGSNQPQHF. The CDR3 DNA reads TGTGCCAGCAGTTTCAGGGGTAGCAATCAGCCCCAGCATTTT.